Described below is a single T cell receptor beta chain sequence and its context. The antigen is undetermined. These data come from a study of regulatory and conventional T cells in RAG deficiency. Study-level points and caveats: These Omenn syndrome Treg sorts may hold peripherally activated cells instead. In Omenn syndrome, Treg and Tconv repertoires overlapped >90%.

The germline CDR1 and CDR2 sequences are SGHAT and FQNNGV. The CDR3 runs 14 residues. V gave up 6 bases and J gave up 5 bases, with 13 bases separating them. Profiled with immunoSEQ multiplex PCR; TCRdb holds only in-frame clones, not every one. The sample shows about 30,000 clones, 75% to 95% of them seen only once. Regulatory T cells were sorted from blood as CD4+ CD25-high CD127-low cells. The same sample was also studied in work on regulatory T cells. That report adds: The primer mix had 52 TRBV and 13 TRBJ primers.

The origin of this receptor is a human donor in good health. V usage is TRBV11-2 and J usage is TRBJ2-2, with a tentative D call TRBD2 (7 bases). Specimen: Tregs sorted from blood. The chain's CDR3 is CASSRGAGTGELFF. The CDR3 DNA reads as TGTGCCAGCAGTCGGGGGGCCGGGACCGGGGAGCTGTTTTTT.